These 12 T cell receptor beta chains share one sample of origin, sequenced in a study of cytomegalovirus exposure and HLA in healthy donors. Use of 60 Vbeta and 13 Jbeta primers characterized the PCR. Repertoires were generated with immunoSEQ multiplex PCR, while TCRdb's copy carries only in-frame clones and drops some. The sample consists of fewer than 110,000 clones, approximately 85% of them appearing once. Source material: PBMCs. The receptors here all came from a man aged 25 to 40 in good health and CMV-seronegative.

DNA of the CDR3: TGCGCCAGCAGCGTAACCGGGACTAGCGGCCAAGAGACCCAGTACTTC. Translating gives CASSVTGTSGQETQYF. The chain recombines TRBV5-1 with TRBJ2-5, with TRBD2 matching over 11 bases. With V trimmed by 4 bases and J by 1 base, 6 bases remained unmatched. The length of the CDR3 is 16 residues. Looked up from germline, CDR1 is SGHRS and CDR2 is YFSETQ.

The chain is built from TRBV19 and TRBJ2-5, with D possibly matching TRBD1 (6 bases). V shed 5 bases and J shed 4 bases, with 14 bases lying between them. The CDR3 length is 14 residues. Germline V gene sequence: CDR1 LNHDA, CDR2 SQIVND (reference sequence). The CDR3 DNA reads as TGTGCCAGTAGTGTGCTACAGGGCCCAGAGACCCAGTACTTC. It codes for CASSVLQGPETQYF.

The V call is TRBV6-5, the J call TRBJ2-3, with a possible D match to TRBD1 (5 bases). The germline V gene encodes CDR1 MNHEY and CDR2 SVGAGI. V was pared by 6 bases and J by 0 bases, with 7 bases between. This CDR3 is 13 amino acids long. CDR3 residues: CASSPGSTDTQYF. In DNA form, the CDR3 reads TGTGCCAGCAGCCCAGGGAGCACAGATACGCAGTATTTT.

The rearrangement uses TRBV4-2 and TRBJ1-1, with 7 bases identical to TRBD1. Germline CDR1 LGHNA, CDR2 YNFKEQ. V trimming: 4 bases; J trimming: 1 base; junction bases outside the gene matches: 9. The CDR3 contains 16 residues. CDR3 nucleotides: TGTGCCAGCAGCCTCTTCTTTCACAGGGGGAACACTGAAGCTTTCTTT. It yields the protein CASSLFFHRGNTEAFF.

The V and J genes are TRBV6-5 and TRBJ2-7; a weak D match, TRBD1 (5 bases). The germline gives CDR1 MNHEY, CDR2 SVGAGI. Trimming left V 10 bases short and J 2 bases short, with 21 bases between. This CDR3 region has 15 residues. For the CDR3, the DNA is TGTGCCACCCAAGGGGTAGGGGATGGAGCCTACGAGCAGTACTTC. Translated, it gives CATQGVGDGAYEQYF.

This chain connects TRBV5-1 to TRBJ2-5; D might be TRBD2 (5 bases). The germline gives CDR1 SGHRS, CDR2 YFSETQ. There are 14 residues in the CDR3. V lost 3 bases, J lost 3 bases, and 12 bases lay in between. CDR3 in DNA: TGCGCCAGCAGCTGGCGGACTCCGAAAGAGACCCAGTACTTC. This gives the protein CASSWRTPKETQYF.

V gene TRBV5-1 combines with J gene TRBJ2-5; TRBD1 agrees at 10 bases. J gave up 5 bases and V 0 bases, and 7 bases lay outside the gene matches. Germline V lookup: CDR1 SGHRS, CDR2 YFSETQ. The CDR3 loop spans 16 amino acids. The CDR3 DNA follows: TGCGCCAGCAGCTTGGGGGACAGGGGTTTGGGTGAGACCCAGTACTTC. The encoded protein is CASSLGDRGLGETQYF.

The sample holds a few counts of this clone. The chain uses TRBV10-3 and TRBJ1-4; 10 nucleotides match TRBD1. This CDR3 region has 14 residues. The J segment lost 7 bases and the V segment lost 7 bases, leaving 6 bases of the junction unmatched. Germline V gene lookup returns CDR1 ENHRY and CDR2 SYGVKD. CDR3 DNA: TGTGCCATCAACTGGACAGGGGGGGTTGAAAAACTGTTTTTT. As protein: CAINWTGGVEKLFF.

V usage is TRBV28 and J usage is TRBJ2-5, with 7 nucleotides matching TRBD2. The end of the DNA aligns better with TRBJ2-7, so the J call may be wrong. There are 14 residues in the CDR3. Germline CDR1 and CDR2: MDHEN and SYDVKM. The CDR3 sequence is CATGGPSITYEQYF. Written as DNA, the CDR3 is TGTGCCACGGGGGGACCTTCAATAACCTACGAGCAGTACTTC.

The chain couples TRBV30 to TRBJ2-7; D uncertain. The CDR3 is 11 residues long. Trimming shortened V by 3 bases and J by 3 bases, and 6 bases separated the two germline ends. From germline, CDR1 is GTSNPN and CDR2 SVGIG (reference sequence). The CDR3 DNA follows: TGTGCCTGGAGCTACTTCTACGAGCAGTACTTC. Translating gives CAWSYFYEQYF.

The chain combines TRBV30 with TRBJ2-4, with a weak D call TRBD2 (6 bases). The CDR3 is made up of 14 amino acids. CDR1 and CDR2 (germline): GTSNPN, SVGIG (reference sequence). Between the trimmed V and J ends, which lost 2 bases and 8 bases, there was a span of 16 bases. CDR3 residues: CAWSRLRGGDIQYF. CDR3 DNA sequence: TGTGCCTGGAGTCGCCTCCGGGGAGGTGACATTCAGTACTTC.

Here the CDR3 reads CASSPDYTTYEQYF. The CDR3 DNA reads as TGTGCCAGCAGTCCCGACTACACGACCTACGAGCAGTACTTC. This chain joins TRBV6-5 and TRBJ2-7; perhaps TRBD2 as D (5 bases). The CDR3 length is 14 residues. CDR1 MNHEY and CDR2 SVGAGI come from the germline V gene. V gave up 5 bases and J gave up 2 bases, with 13 bases separating them.